This is a list of T cell receptor beta chains from one sample in a study of cytotoxic CD8 clonotypes in ibrutinib-treated CLL. Measured with immunoSEQ multiplex PCR; TCRdb has only the in-frame clones, and not every one. The sample yields tens of thousands of clones, around 70% seen once. This sample comprised PBMCs, obtained at disease progression, from a patient treated with ibrutinib. Receptors were obtained from a human donor with chronic lymphocytic leukemia. Both conserved end residues are part of each CDR3. D genes are given only for firm matches.

D gene	V gene	CDR3 protein
TRBD2	TRBV19	CASRRGGIPDQTQYF
NA	TRBV9	CASSVGVEDPTGSMNTEAFF
TRBD1	TRBV4-1	CASSPDRANYGYTF
NA	TRBV28	CASTPRGYSNQPQHF
NA	TRBV19	CASSMGRGAYGYTF
NA	TRBV7-6	CASSSSPASSYEQYF
NA	TRBV6-4	CASSDSENQPQHF
NA	TRBV4-2	CASSFYSGSYEQYF
NA	TRBV5-1	CASSPDSVSGNTIYF
NA	TRBV25-1	CASSGVDSNQPQHF
TRBD2	TRBV13	CASSSSTSGFTDTQYF
NA	TRBV11-2	CASSWAVDGYTF
TRBD1	TRBV27	CASSPWTGAYNEQFF
NA	TRBV5-6	CASSFPPRGALRTGELFF
NA	TRBV15	CATSRKTGPTNTGELFF
NA	TRBV5-1	CASNPLQGGDTEAFF
NA	TRBV28	CASGVLSGNTIYF
NA	TRBV23-1	CASSQSGIQRPEYNEQFF
NA	TRBV5-1	CASSRWHIYEQYF
NA	TRBV6-6	CASSYPTANQPQHF
NA	TRBV7-9	CASSSGSDTQYF
NA	TRBV6-5	CASLKPSPTREQYF
NA	TRBV7-2	CASSLGAGAFSNQPQHF
NA	TRBV28	CASSHSPLHF
NA	TRBV6-1	CASSEPTDWSYNEQFF
TRBD2	TRBV28	CASSVRTSFTGELFF
NA	TRBV4-2	CASSQERLDTSYNEQFF
NA	TRBV25-1	CATGLNEQFF
NA	TRBV6-5	CASSYRAGRRGDEQFF
NA	TRBV5-5	CASSSGLSTDTQYF
NA	TRBV2	CASKLRAFGETQYF
NA	TRBV4-1	CASSQNGGSGNTIYF
NA	TRBV6-1	CASTHGSANTEAFF
NA	TRBV6-5	CASSYSQAGSYNEQFF
TRBD2	TRBV6-1	CASSLDLAGGTEQYF
NA	TRBV7-8	CASSLVRGVNYGYTF
NA	TRBV5-1	CASSLEDSYEQYF
NA	TRBV7-9	CASSLGTVYEQYF
NA	TRBV27	CASKSLRSYNEQFF
NA	TRBV6-5	CASSFGGPLTETQYF